This T cell receptor beta chain was captured by sequencing in a study of immune characterization of retroperitoneal liposarcoma. From the PCR reads, TCRdb called clonotypes with MiXCR, one entry per CDR3 protein. The table has about 3,100 distinct CDR3 sequences, around 48% seen once. Sequencing was carried out using tumor tissue. The receptor was isolated from a male donor with retroperitoneal liposarcoma.

Here the CDR3 reads CASSFGQNRITDTQYF. The CDR3, as DNA: TGTGCCAGCAGCTTTGGACAGAATAGAATCACAGATACGCAGTATTTT. This chain links TRBV7-2 with TRBJ2-3; D might be TRBD1 (6 bases). With 3 bases removed from V and 2 bases from J, the gap between germline ends came to 15 bases. Germline assignment: CDR1 SGHTA and CDR2 FQGNSA. CDR3 size: 16 residues.